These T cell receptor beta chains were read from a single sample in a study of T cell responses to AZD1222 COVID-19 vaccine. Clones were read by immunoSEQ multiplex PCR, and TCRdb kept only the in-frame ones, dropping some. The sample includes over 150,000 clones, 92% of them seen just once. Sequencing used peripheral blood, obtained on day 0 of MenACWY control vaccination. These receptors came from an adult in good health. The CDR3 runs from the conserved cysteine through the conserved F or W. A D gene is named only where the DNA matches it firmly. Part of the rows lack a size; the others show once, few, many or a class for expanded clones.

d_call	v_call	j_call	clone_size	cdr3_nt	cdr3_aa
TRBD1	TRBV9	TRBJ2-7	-	TGTGCCAGCAGCCCCGATACAGGGGGCGGGAACGAGCAGTACTTC	CASSPDTGGGNEQYF
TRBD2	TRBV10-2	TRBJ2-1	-	TGCGCCAGCAGTGACGTACTAGCGGGGAGGAATGAGCAGTTCTTC	CASSDVLAGRNEQFF
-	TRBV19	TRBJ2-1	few	TGTGCCAGTAGCCCTAGCTTTTCCTACAATGAGCAGTTCTTC	CASSPSFSYNEQFF
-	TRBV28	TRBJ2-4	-	TGTGCCAGCAGTTTGCAGGGAACCCTGGCCAAAAACATTCAGTACTTC	CASSLQGTLAKNIQYF
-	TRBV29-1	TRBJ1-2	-	TGCAGCGTTGACCTAACAAGACAGGCATACTATGGCTACACCTTC	CSVDLTRQAYYGYTF
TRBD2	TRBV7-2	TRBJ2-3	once	TGTGCCAGCAGATCTAGCGGAGTCACAGATACGCAGTATTTT	CASRSSGVTDTQYF
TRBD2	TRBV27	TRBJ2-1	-	TGTGCCAGCAGTCCCCGACTAGCGGGAGGGTCCTACAATGAGCAGTTCTTC	CASSPRLAGGSYNEQFF
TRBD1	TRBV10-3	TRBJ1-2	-	TGTGCCATCAGTGAGTCTCGAGGATGGTCCCCGGACAGGAGGAATGGCTACACCTTC	CAISESRGWSPDRRNGYTF
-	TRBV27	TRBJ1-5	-	TGTGCCAGCACCGAAGAGGAGGCAGTATCTCAGCCCCAGCATTTT	CASTEEEAVSQPQHF
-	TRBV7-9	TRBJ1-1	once	TGTGCCAGCAGCCCGGTTGGGGGCTTTAACACTGAAGCTTTCTTT	CASSPVGGFNTEAFF
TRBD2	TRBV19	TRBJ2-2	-	TGTGCCAGTAGTATACTAGCGGGAGGACCCGGGGAGCTGTTTTTT	CASSILAGGPGELFF
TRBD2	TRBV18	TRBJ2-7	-	TGTGCCAGCTCACCAAGCGGGAGGATCTCCTACGAGCAGTACTTC	CASSPSGRISYEQYF
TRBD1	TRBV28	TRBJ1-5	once	TGTGCCAGCAGTTTGACAGGGGGAGGCCAGCCCCAGCATTTT	CASSLTGGGQPQHF
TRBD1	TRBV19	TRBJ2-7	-	TGTGCCAGTGGGGACAGGGGGCTTGAGCAGTACTTC	CASGDRGLEQYF
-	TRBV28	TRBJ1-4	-	TGTGCCAGCAGCCCAGTTCTAGCGGGGGCGAATGAAAAACTGTTTTTT	CASSPVLAGANEKLFF
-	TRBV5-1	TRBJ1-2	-	TGCGCCAGCAGCTTGGAACCGACAACTAACTATGGCTACACCTTC	CASSLEPTTNYGYTF
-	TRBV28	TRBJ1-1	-	TGTGCCAGCAGTTCGAACACTCAGGGTAGTGCTTTCTTT	CASSSNTQGSAFF
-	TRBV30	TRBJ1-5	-	TGTGCCTGGAGTGTAAGGACGGGCCCGAATCAGCCCCAGCATTTT	CAWSVRTGPNQPQHF
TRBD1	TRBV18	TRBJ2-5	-	TGTGCCAGCTCACCCCGGGGACAGGGGCAAGAGACCCAGTACTTC	CASSPRGQGQETQYF
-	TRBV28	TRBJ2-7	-	TGTGCCAGCAGCCTTCCCCAAGGCCTTGGGAGTGAGCAGTACTTC	CASSLPQGLGSEQYF
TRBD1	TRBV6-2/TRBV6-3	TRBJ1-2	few	TGTGCCAGCAGTCTTACAGGGGGCTATGGCTACACCTTC	CASSLTGGYGYTF
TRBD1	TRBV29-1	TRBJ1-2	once	TGCAGCGTGGGTAAACAGGGGGCTTCTCCCTATGGCTACACCTTC	CSVGKQGASPYGYTF
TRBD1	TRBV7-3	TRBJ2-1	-	TGTGCCAGCAGCCCAGCCCAGACAGGGACGCATGAGCAGTTCTTC	CASSPAQTGTHEQFF
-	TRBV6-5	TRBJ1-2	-	TGTGCCAGCAGTTACGGGCAGTTTAATTATGGCTACACCTTC	CASSYGQFNYGYTF
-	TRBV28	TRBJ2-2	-	TGTGCCAGCAGTCTCCTATATTTGGGGGAGCTGTTTTTT	CASSLLYLGELFF
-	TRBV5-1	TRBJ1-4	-	TGCGCCAGCAGCTTAGTTCAGGGGCCAGGTGATGAAAAACTGTTTTTT	CASSLVQGPGDEKLFF
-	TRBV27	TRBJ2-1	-	TGTGCCAGCAGTTTCCGCGGGACCATCTACAATGAGCAGTTCTTC	CASSFRGTIYNEQFF
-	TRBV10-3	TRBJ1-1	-	TGTGCCACCGGGGCGGGGGGTGAAGCTTTCTTT	CATGAGGEAFF
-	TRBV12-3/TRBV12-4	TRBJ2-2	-	TGTGCCAGCGGCCGACTGTTCACCGGGGAGCTGTTTTTT	CASGRLFTGELFF
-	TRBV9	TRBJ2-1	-	TGTGCCAGCAGCGTAGGGCTAGCGAACTACAATGAGCAGTTCTTC	CASSVGLANYNEQFF
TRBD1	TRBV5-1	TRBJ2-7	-	TGCGCCAGCAGCTGGGGACAGGGCGACTCCTACGAGCAGTACTTC	CASSWGQGDSYEQYF
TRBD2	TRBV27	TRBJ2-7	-	TGTGCCAGCAGTTTGGGACTAGCGGCTGGGAGGTACTACGAGCAGTACTTC	CASSLGLAAGRYYEQYF
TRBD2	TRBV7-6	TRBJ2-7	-	TGTGCCAGCAGCCCTCGGACTAGCGGTACCTACGAGCAGTACTTC	CASSPRTSGTYEQYF
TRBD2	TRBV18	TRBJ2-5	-	TGTGCCAGCTCACCGATAAGCGGGGGCCAAGAGACCCAGTACTTC	CASSPISGGQETQYF